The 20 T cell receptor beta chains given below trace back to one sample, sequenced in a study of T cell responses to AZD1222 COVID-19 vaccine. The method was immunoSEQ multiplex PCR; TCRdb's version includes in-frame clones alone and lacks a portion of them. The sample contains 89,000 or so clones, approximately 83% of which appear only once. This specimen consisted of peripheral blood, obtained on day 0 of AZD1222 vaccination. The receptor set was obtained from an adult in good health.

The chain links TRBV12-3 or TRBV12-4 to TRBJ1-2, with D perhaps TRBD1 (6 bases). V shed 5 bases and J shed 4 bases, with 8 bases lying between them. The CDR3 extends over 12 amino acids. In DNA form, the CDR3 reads TGTGCCAGCAGTACAGGGACCTATGGCTACACCTTC. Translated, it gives CASSTGTYGYTF.

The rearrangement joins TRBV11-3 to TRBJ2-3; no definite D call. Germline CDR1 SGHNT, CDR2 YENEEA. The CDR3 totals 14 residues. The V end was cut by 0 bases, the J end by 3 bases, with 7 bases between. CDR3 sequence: CASSLDRWTDTQYF. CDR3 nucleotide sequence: TGTGCCAGCAGCTTAGATAGGTGGACAGATACGCAGTATTTT.

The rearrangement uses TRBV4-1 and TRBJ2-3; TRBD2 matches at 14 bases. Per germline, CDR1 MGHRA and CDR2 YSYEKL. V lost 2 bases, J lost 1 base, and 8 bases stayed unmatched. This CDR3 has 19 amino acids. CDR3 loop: CASSQPGTSGRRGTDTQYF. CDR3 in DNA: TGCGCCAGCAGCCAACCCGGGACTAGCGGGAGAAGAGGCACAGATACGCAGTATTTT.

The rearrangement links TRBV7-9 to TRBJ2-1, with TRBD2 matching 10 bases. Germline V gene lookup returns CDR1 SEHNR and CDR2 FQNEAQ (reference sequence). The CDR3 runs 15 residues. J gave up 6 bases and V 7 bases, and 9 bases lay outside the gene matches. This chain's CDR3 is CASTIGTSVGNEQFF. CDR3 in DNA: TGTGCCAGCACCATCGGGACTAGCGTAGGCAATGAGCAGTTCTTC.

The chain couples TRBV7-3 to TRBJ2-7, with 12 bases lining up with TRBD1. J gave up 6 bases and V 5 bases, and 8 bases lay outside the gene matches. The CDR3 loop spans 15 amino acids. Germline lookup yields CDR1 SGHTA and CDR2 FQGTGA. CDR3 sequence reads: CASSVGDRGPREQYF. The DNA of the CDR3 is TGTGCCAGCAGCGTCGGGGACAGGGGGCCCCGCGAGCAGTACTTC.

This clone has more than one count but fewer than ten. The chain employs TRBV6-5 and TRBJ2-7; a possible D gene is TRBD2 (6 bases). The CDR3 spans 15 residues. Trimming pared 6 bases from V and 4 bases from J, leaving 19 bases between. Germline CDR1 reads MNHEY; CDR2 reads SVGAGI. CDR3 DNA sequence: TGTGCCAGCAGCCTACTCGGGGGTGAGAAGTACGAGCAGTACTTC. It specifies CASSLLGGEKYEQYF.

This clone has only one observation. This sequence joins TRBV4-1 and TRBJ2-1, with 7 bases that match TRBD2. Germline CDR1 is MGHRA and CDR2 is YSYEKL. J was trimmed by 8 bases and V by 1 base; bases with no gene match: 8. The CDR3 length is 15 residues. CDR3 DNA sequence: TGCGCCAGCAGCCAAGCCAGCGGGGTCCGGGATGAGCAGTTCTTC. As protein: CASSQASGVRDEQFF.

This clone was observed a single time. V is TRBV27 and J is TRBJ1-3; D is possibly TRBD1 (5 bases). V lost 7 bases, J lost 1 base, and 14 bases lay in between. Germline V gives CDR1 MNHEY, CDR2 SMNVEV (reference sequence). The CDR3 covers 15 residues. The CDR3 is CASTADWGSGNTIYF. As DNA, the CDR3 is TGTGCCAGCACCGCCGACTGGGGGTCTGGAAACACCATATATTTT.

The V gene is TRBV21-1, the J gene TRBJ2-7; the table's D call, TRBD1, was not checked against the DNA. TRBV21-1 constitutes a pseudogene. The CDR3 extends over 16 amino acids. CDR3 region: CASSKPAGTGPYEQYF. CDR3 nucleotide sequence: TGTGCCAGCAGCAAACCGGCGGGGACAGGACCTTACGAGCAGTACTTC.

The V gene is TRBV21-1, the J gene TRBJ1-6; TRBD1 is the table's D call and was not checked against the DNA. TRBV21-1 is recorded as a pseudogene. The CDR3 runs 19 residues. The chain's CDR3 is CASSLQLIWGSSYNSPLHF. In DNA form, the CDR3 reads TGTGCCAGCAGCCTTCAACTGATTTGGGGCAGCTCCTATAATTCACCCCTCCACTTT.

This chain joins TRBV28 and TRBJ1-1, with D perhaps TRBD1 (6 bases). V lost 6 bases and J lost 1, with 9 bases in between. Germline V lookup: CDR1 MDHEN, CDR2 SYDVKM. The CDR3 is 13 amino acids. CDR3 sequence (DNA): TGTGCCAGCAGCAGGACAGCGAACACTGAAGCTTTCTTT. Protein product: CASSRTANTEAFF.

As DNA, the CDR3 is TGTGCCAGCAGTATAGTACAGGGCTCTGAAGCTTTCTTT. Protein: CASSIVQGSEAFF. The J gene is TRBJ1-1, the V gene TRBV28; D may be TRBD1 (6 bases). V was clipped by 5 bases and J by 6 bases, with 13 bases between them. This CDR3 is 13 amino acids long. Germline CDR1 and CDR2: MDHEN and SYDVKM.

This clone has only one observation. The chain's CDR3 is CASSVTGALGWEQQYF. CDR3 DNA: TGTGCCAGCAGTGTGACAGGGGCTCTAGGTTGGGAACAGCAGTACTTC. This chain joins TRBV6-1 and TRBJ2-7; 8 bases align to TRBD1. Trimming removed 4 bases from V and 8 bases from J; junction bases left unmatched: 16. Per the germline V gene, CDR1 is MNHNS and CDR2 is SASEGT. The CDR3 length is 16 residues.

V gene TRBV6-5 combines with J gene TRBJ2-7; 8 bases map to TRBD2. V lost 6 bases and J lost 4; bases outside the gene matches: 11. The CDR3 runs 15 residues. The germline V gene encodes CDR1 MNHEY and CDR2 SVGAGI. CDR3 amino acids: CASSPVLAGRYEQYF. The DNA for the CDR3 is TGTGCCAGCAGCCCCGTTTTAGCGGGAAGGTACGAGCAGTACTTC.

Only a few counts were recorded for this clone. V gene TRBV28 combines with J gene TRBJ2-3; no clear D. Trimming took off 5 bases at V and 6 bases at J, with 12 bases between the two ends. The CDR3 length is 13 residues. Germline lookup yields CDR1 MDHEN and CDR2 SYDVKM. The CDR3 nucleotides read TGTGCCAGCAGTCCCCCTTCCGGGGATACGCAGTATTTT. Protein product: CASSPPSGDTQYF.

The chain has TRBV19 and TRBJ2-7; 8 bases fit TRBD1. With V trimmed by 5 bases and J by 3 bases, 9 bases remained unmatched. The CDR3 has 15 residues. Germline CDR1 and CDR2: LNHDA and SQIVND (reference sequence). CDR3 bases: TGTGCCAGTAGTGGGGCGGGCGGACAGGGCTACGAGCAGTACTTC. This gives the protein CASSGAGGQGYEQYF.

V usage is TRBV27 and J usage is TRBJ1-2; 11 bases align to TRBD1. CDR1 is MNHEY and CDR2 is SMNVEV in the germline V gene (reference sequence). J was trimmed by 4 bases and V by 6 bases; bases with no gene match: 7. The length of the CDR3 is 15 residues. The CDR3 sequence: CASRQPGTGGYGYTF. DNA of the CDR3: TGTGCCAGCAGACAGCCCGGGACAGGGGGCTATGGCTACACCTTC.

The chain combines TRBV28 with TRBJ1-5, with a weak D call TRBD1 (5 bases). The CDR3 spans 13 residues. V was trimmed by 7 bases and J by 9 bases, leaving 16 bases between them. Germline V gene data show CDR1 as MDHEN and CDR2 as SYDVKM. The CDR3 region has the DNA TGTGCCAGCATCAAGACAGAGGGGCGGCCCCAGCATTTT. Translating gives CASIKTEGRPQHF.

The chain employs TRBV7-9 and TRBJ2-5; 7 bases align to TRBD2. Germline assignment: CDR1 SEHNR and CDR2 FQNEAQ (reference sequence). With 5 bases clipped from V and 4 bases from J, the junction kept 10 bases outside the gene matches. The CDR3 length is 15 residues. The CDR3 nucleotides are TGTGCCAGCAGCATACCCCGGGAGGAGCGAGAGACCCAGTACTTC. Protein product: CASSIPREERETQYF.

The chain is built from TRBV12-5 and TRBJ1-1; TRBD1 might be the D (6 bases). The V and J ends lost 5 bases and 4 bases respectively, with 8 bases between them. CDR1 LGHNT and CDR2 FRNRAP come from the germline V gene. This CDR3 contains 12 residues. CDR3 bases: TGTGCTAGTGGTCTGGACAGCACTGAAGCTTTCTTT. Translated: CASGLDSTEAFF.